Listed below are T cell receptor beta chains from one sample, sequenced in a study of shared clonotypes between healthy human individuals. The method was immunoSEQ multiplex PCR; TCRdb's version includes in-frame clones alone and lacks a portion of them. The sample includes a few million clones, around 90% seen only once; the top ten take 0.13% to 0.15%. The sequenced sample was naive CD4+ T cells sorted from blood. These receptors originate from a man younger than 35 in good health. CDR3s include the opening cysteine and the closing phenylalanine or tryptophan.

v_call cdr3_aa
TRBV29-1 CSVETGERNTIYF
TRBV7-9 CASSSGQASTDTQYF
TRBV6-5 CASSYSGLSYEQYF
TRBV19 CASSLAGVADTQYF
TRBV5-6 CASSYRTGEETQYF
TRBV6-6 CASDPQGVTDTQYF
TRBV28 CASSTADREGAQQYF
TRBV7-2 CASSSTGKSYEQYF
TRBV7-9 CASSSYPSGMGTEAFF
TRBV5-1 CASSLGTQETQYF
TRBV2 CASRAGAEAYGYTF
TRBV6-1 CASGVTGDTGELFF
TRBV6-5 CASSPGGNTGELFF
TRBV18 CASSPNRAETQYF
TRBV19 CASSQQGRISGNTIYF
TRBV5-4 CASSTTSASYNEQFF
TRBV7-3 CASSPDRGSVAFF
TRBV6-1 CASSVMTISGANVLTF
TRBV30 CAWSADRTSGVYEQYF
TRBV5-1 CASSEEGARVIGSGANVLTF
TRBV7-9 CASSLRQGADTQYF
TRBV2 CASSEDRGLDGYTF
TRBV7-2 CASSLGGRTSGSRTYEQYF
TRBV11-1 CASTPQGAGETQYF